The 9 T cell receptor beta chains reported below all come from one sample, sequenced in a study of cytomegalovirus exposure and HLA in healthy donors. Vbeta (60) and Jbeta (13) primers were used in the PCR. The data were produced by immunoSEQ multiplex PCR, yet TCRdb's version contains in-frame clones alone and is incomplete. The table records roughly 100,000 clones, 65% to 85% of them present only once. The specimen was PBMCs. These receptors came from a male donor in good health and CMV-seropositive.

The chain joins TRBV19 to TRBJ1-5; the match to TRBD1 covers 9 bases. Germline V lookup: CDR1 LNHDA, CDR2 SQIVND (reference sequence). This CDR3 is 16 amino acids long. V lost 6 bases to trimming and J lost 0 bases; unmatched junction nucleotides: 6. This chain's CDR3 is CASRRTGDYSNQPQHF. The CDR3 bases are TGTGCCAGTAGGCGGACAGGGGACTATAGCAATCAGCCCCAGCATTTT.

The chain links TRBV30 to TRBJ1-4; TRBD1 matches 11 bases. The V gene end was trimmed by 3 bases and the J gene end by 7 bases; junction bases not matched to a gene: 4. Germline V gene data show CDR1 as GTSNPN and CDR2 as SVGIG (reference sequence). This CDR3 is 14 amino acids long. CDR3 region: CAWRDRGRIEKLFF. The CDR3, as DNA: TGTGCCTGGAGGGACAGGGGGCGTATTGAAAAACTGTTTTTT.

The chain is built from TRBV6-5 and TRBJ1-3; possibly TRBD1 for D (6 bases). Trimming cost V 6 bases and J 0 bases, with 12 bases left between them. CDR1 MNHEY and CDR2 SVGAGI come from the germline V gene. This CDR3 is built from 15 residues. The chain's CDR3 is CASRTRGNSGNTIYF. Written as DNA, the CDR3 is TGTGCCAGCAGAACCAGGGGCAACTCTGGAAACACCATATATTTT.

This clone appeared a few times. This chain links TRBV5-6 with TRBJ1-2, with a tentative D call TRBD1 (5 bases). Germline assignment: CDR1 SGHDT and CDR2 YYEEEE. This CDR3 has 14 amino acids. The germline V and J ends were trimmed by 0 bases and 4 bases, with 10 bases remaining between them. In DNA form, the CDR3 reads TGTGCCAGCAGCTTGGAAAAGGGGTCCTATGGCTACACCTTC. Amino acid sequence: CASSLEKGSYGYTF.

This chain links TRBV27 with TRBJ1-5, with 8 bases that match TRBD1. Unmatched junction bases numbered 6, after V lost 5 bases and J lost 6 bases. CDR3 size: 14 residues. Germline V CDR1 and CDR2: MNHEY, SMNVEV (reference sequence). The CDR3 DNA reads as TGTGCCAGCAGTCCCCGGACAGGGCGTCAGCCCCAGCATTTT. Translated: CASSPRTGRQPQHF.

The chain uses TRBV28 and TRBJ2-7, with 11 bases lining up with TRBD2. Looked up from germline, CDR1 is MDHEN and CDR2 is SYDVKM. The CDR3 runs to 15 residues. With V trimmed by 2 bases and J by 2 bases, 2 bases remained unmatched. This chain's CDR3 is CASSLGLAGTYEQYF. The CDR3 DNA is TGTGCCAGCAGTTTAGGACTAGCGGGTACCTACGAGCAGTACTTC.

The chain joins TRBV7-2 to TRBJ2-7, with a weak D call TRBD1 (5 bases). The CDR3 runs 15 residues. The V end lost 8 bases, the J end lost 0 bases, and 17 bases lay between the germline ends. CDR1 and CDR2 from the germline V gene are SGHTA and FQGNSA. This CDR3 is CASAAGGAPSYEQYF. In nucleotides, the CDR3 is TGTGCCAGCGCCGCAGGTGGGGCGCCCTCCTACGAGCAGTACTTC.

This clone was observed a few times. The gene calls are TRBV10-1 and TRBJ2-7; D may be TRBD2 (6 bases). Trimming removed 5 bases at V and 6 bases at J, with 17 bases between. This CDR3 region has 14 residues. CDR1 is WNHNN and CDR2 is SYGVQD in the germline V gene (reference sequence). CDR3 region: CASSNLAPPFEQYF. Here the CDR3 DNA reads TGCGCCAGCAGTAATCTAGCGCCCCCCTTCGAGCAGTACTTC.

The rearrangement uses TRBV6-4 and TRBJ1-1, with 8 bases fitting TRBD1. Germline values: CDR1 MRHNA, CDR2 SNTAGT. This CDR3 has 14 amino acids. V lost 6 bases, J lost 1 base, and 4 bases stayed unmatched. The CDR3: CASRPGTGNTEAFF. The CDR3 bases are TGTGCCAGCAGACCCGGGACAGGGAACACTGAAGCTTTCTTT.